This T cell receptor (beta chain) was sequenced in a study of cytomegalovirus exposure and HLA in healthy donors. V shed 1 base, J shed 5 bases, and the junction held 4 bases outside the gene matches. Germline V CDR1 and CDR2: SGHTA, FQGNSA. The CDR3 has 15 residues. In regard to this clone: Its antigen is currently unknown.

Whole-study results and caveats: In the 95 to 150 validation repertoires, a later analysis found that first-cohort TCR clusters tended to co-occur. Diagnosis of cytomegalovirus status made by the classifier reportedly showed high specificity and sensitivity. Whilst most TCR sequences proved rare, a subset of public TCRs occurred across many donors.

Clones were sequenced by immunoSEQ multiplex PCR, and TCRdb holds only the in-frame ones, with some missing. The sample lists about 200,000 clones, around 80% occurring once. The receptor's source is a woman aged 25-40 years in good health and CMV-seronegative. The chain carries TRBV7-2 and TRBJ2-5, with TRBD2 identical over 10 bases. Specimen: PBMCs. The CDR3 is CASSLGGSGRETQYF. The CDR3 DNA reads TGTGCCAGCAGCTTAGGGGGTAGCGGGAGGGAGACCCAGTACTTC. The variable domain in full, completed from reference TRBV7-2 and TRBJ2-5, reads GAGVSQSPSNKVTEKGKDVELRCDPISGHTALYWYRQSLGQGLEFLIYFQGNSAPDKSGLPSDRFSAERTGGSVSTLTIQRTQQEDSAVYLCASSLGGSGRETQYFGPGTRLLVL.